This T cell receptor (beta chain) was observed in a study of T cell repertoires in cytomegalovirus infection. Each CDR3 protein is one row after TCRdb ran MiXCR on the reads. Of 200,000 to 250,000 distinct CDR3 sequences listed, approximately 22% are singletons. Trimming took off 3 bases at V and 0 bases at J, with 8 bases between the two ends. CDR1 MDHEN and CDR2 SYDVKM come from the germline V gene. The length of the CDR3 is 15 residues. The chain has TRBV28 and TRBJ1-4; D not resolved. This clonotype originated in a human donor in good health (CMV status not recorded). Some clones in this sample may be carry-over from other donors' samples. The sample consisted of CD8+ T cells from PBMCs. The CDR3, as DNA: TGTGCCAGCAGTTTGATCGGCACAACTAATGAAAAACTGTTTTTT. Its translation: CASSLIGTTNEKLFF. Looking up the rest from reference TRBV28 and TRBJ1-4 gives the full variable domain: DVKVTQSSRYLVKRTGEKVFLECVQDMDHENMFWYRQDPGLGLRLIYFSYDVKMKEKGDIPEGYSVSREKKERFSLILESASTNQTSMYLCASSLIGTTNEKLFFGSGTQLSVL.